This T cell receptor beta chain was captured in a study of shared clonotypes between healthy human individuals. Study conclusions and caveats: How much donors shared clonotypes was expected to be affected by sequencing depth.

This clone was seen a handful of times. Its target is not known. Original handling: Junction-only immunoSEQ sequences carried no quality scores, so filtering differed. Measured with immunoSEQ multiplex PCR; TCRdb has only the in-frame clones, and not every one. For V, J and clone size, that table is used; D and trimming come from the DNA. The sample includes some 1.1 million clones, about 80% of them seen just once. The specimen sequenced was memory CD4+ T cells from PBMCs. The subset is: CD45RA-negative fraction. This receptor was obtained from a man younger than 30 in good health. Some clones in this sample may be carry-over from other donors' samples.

Here the CDR3 DNA reads TGTGCCAGCAGCGTTGTTGACTCCCGTTCAGGGCGGAACACTGAAGCTTTCTTT. Protein: CASSVVDSRSGRNTEAFF. The chain combines TRBV9 with TRBJ1-1; D possibly corresponds to TRBD1 (5 bases). The V end was cut by 2 bases, the J end by 1 base, with 21 bases between. CDR3 size: 18 residues. Germline V CDR1 and CDR2: SGDLS, YYNGEE.